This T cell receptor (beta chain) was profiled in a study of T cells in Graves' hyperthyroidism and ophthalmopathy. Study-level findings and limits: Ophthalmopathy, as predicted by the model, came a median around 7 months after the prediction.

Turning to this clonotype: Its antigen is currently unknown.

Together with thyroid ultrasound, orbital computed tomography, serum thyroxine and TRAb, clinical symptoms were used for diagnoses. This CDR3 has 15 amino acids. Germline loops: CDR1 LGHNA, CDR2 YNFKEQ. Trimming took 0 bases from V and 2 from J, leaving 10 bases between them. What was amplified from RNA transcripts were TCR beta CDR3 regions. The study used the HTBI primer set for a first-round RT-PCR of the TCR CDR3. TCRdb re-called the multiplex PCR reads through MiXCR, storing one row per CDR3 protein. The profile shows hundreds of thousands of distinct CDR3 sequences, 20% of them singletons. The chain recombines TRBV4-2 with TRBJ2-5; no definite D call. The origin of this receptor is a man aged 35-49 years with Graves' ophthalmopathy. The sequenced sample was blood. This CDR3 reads CASSQDFTDQETQYF. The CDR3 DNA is TGTGCCAGCAGCCAAGATTTCACGGATCAAGAGACCCAGTACTTC.